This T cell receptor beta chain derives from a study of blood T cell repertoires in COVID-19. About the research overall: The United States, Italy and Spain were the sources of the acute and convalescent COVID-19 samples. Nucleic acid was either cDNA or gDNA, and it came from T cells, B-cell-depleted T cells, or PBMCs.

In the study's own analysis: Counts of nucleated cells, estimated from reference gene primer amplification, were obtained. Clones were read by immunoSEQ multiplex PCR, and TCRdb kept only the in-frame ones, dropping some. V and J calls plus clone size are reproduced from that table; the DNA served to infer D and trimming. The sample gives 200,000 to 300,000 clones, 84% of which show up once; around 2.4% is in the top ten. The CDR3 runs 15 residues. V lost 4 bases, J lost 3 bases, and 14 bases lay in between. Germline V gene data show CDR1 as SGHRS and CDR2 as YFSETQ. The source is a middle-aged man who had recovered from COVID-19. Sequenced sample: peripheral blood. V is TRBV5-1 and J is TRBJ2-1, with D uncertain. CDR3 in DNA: TGCGCCAGCAGCATTGACACGTCAGACTACAATGAGCAGTTCTTC. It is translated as CASSIDTSDYNEQFF.